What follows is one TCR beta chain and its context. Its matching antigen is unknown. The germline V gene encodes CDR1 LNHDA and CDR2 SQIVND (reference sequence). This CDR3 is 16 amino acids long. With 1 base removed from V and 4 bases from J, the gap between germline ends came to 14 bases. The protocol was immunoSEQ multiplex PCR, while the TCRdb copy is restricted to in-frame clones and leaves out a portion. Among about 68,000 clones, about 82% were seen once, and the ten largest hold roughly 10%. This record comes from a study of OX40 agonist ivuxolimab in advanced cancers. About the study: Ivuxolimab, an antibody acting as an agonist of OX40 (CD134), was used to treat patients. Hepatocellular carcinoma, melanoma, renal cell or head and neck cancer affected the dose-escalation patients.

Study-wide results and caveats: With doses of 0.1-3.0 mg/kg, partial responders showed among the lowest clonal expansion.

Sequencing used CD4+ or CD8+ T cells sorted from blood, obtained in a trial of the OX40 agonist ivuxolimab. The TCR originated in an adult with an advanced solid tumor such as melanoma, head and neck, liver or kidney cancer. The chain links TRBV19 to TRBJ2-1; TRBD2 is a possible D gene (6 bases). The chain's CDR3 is CASSIVGGDGYNEQFF. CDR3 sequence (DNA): TGTGCCAGTAGTATAGTAGGCGGGGATGGGTACAATGAGCAGTTCTTC.